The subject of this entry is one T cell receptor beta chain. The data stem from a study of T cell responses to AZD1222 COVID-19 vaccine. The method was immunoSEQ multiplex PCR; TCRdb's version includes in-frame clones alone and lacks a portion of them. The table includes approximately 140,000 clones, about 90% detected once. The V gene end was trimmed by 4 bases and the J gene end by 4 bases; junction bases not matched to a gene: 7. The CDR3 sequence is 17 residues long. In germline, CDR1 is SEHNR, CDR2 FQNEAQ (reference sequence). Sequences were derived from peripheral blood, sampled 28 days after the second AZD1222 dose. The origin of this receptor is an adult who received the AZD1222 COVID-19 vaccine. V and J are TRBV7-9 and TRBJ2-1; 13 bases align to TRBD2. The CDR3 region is CASSSLAGGPGYNEQFF. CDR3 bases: TGTGCCAGCAGCTCACTAGCGGGAGGGCCGGGTTACAATGAGCAGTTCTTC.